The 22 T cell receptor beta chains below were found in one sample sequenced in a study of T-cell memory formation after mild COVID-19. TCRdb passed the 5' RACE reads through MiXCR, listing each CDR3 protein once. The sample includes roughly 400,000 distinct CDR3 sequences, less than 25% of them seen just once. Sequencing input: PBMCs or a T cell subset sorted from them (not recorded which). All receptors derive from an adult woman who had mild COVID-19 (a few samples of this study predate the infection). Cell type and time point are not known.

This clonotype came up a few times. V gene TRBV6-2 or TRBV6-3 combines with J gene TRBJ2-6; D not certain. The CDR3 contains 15 residues. The germline gives CDR1 MNHEY, CDR2 SVGEGT. Trimming pared 6 bases from V and 0 bases from J, leaving 9 bases between. CDR3 DNA: TGTGCCAGCAGACAAGGTCCCTCTGGGGCCAACGTCCTGACTTTC. Encoded protein: CASRQGPSGANVLTF.

This clonotype has at least ten counts. The rearrangement links TRBV7-8 to TRBJ2-1; no firm D call. Germline V gene data show CDR1 as SGHVS and CDR2 as FQNEAQ. V was trimmed by 1 base and J by 2 bases, leaving 6 bases between them. The CDR3 has 14 residues. The CDR3 protein is CASSLGQTYNEQFF. Here the CDR3 DNA reads TGTGCCAGCAGCTTAGGCCAGACCTACAATGAGCAGTTCTTC.

V and J are TRBV7-9 and TRBJ1-3; D perhaps matches TRBD1 (5 bases). Trimming removed 0 bases at V and 0 bases at J, with 9 bases between. The CDR3 totals 16 residues. Germline values: CDR1 SEHNR, CDR2 FQNEAQ (reference sequence). The CDR3 DNA sequence: TGTGCCAGCAGCTTAGCATACAGGAGCTCTGGAAACACCATATATTTT. Translating gives CASSLAYRSSGNTIYF. The whole variable domain, filled in from reference TRBV7-9 and TRBJ1-3, reads DTGVSQNPRHKITKRGQNVTFRCDPISEHNRLYWYRQTLGQGPEFLTYFQNEAQLEKSRLLSDRFSAERPKGSFSTLEIQRTEQGDSAMYLCASSLAYRSSGNTIYFGEGSWLTVV.

This clonotype has a single count. This sequence joins TRBV18 and TRBJ2-1, with 10 positions matching TRBD2. Germline loops: CDR1 KGHSH, CDR2 LQKENI. The CDR3 is made up of 17 amino acids. With 0 bases clipped from V and 4 bases from J, the junction kept 6 bases outside the gene matches. CDR3 protein: CASSPPSGRPGYNEQFF. CDR3 DNA: TGTGCCAGCTCACCACCTAGCGGGAGGCCGGGGTACAATGAGCAGTTCTTC.

The chain recombines TRBV6-5 with TRBJ1-3; possibly TRBD1 for D (6 bases). CDR3 length: 14 amino acids. From germline, CDR1 is MNHEY and CDR2 SVGAGI. V was trimmed by 0 bases and J by 7 bases, leaving 10 bases between them. CDR3 nucleotides: TGTGCCAGCAGTTACTCGGGGGGCAAGAACACCATATATTTT. This gives the protein CASSYSGGKNTIYF.

This clonotype was detected a few times. The J gene is TRBJ2-7, the V gene TRBV18; 9 nucleotides match TRBD2. The V and J ends lost 2 bases and 5 bases, in that order; junction bases with no gene match: 4. This CDR3 comprises 14 residues. Per the germline V gene, CDR1 is KGHSH and CDR2 is LQKENI. Here the CDR3 reads CASSPASGIDEQYF. The CDR3 bases are TGTGCCAGCTCACCAGCTAGCGGGATCGACGAGCAGTACTTC. Full variable domain (missing parts from reference TRBV18 and TRBJ2-7): NAGVMQNPRHLVRRRGQEARLRCSPMKGHSHVYWYRQLPEEGLKFMVYLQKENIIDESGMPKERFSAEFPKEGPSILRIQQVVRGDSAAYFCASSPASGIDEQYFGPGTRLTVT.

This clonotype was counted ten times or more. This chain links TRBV7-6 with TRBJ2-7; 9 bases fit TRBD1. Germline V lookup: CDR1 SGHVS, CDR2 FNYEAQ. This CDR3 is 15 amino acids long. The trim removed 0 bases at V and 2 bases at J, leaving 2 bases unmatched. CDR3 sequence: CASSLAGTGTYEQYF. CDR3 nucleotides: TGTGCCAGCAGCTTAGCCGGGACAGGGACCTACGAGCAGTACTTC.

This clonotype was seen more than once but under ten times. V is TRBV7-3 and J is TRBJ2-1; D gene uncertain. The CDR3 has 13 amino acids. Deletions cut 2 bases from V and 9 bases from J, with 11 bases between. CDR1 and CDR2 from the germline V gene are SGHTA and FQGTGA. The chain's CDR3 is CASSLFLGPEQFF. Here the CDR3 DNA reads TGTGCCAGCAGCTTATTTCTAGGGCCTGAGCAGTTCTTC. The full variable domain, its missing parts supplied by reference TRBV7-3 and TRBJ2-1, is GAGVSQTPSNKVTEKGKYVELRCDPISGHTALYWYRQSLGQGPEFLIYFQGTGAADDSGLPNDRFFAVRPEGSVSTLKIQRTERGDSAVYLCASSLFLGPEQFFGPGTRLTVL.

This clonotype showed up just a few times. The V call is TRBV29-1, the J call TRBJ2-7; 10 bases fit TRBD1. V trimming: 4 bases; J trimming: 5 bases; junction bases outside the gene matches: 5. The CDR3 length is 13 residues. Germline values: CDR1 SQVTM, CDR2 ANQGSEA. The CDR3 nucleotides read TGCAGCGTTGGCGGACAGGGGGTCCACGAGCAGTACTTC. Translated: CSVGGQGVHEQYF.

This clonotype was observed a few times. This sequence joins TRBV3-1 and TRBJ1-2; 9 positions match TRBD1. The CDR3 sequence is 17 residues long. J was trimmed by 4 bases and V by 5 bases; bases with no gene match: 14. Per germline, CDR1 LGHDT and CDR2 YNNKEL (reference sequence). DNA for the CDR3: TGTGCCAGCAGCGGATCTCCGTCCCGGGACAGGGTCTATGGCTACACCTTC. It specifies CASSGSPSRDRVYGYTF.

As for this clonotype: A read error is possible here, since a much larger clone lies one base away. V and J are TRBV12-3 or TRBV12-4 and TRBJ1-4, with 9 bases identical to TRBD1. The CDR3 extends over 19 amino acids. The CDR3 sequence is CASTLRDRVLGSTNGKLFF. CDR3 nucleotide sequence: TGTGCCAGCACCCTGCGGGACAGGGTGCTGGGGTCAACTAATGGAAAACTGTTTTTT.

In this sample, this clonotype turned up a few times. This chain joins TRBV5-5 and TRBJ1-4; no reliable D call. The CDR3 length is 12 residues. Germline values: CDR1 SGHKS, CDR2 YYEKEE (reference sequence). V was pared by 1 base and J by 6 bases, with 4 bases between. The DNA of the CDR3 is TGTGCCAGCAGCTTGCTTGATGAAAAACTGTTTTTT. Its translation: CASSLLDEKLFF.

This clonotype was observed a handful of times. The conserved phenylalanine or tryptophan normally closing the CDR3 is absent here, so this likely arose from a read error. The limits of the CDR3 on the DNA are not certain, so only TCRdb's listed CDR3 is given. V gene TRBV4-1 combines with J gene TRBJ1-1; the D call in the table, TRBD1, was not verified against the DNA. The CDR3 is 13 residues long, counting both termini. The germline gives CDR1 MGHRA, CDR2 YSYEKL. The CDR3 loop is CASSQVGRGTGLL.

This clonotype was found a few times. The chain combines TRBV5-1 with TRBJ2-7, with D perhaps assigned TRBD1 or TRBD2 (5 bases each). The length of the CDR3 is 14 residues. Germline CDR1 and CDR2: SGHRS and YFSETQ. V was shortened by 3 bases and J by 4 bases, with 14 bases between the two germline ends. The CDR3 reads CASSSVRDGYEQYF. For the CDR3, the DNA is TGCGCCAGCAGCTCCGTCAGGGACGGGTACGAGCAGTACTTC.

The chain carries TRBV7-3 and TRBJ2-1; 7 bases fit TRBD2. Germline V gives CDR1 SGHTA, CDR2 FQGTGA. This CDR3 spans 12 amino acids. The V gene end was trimmed by 11 bases and the J gene end by 3 bases; junction bases not matched to a gene: 4. The CDR3 is CAGSGFYNEQFF. CDR3 DNA sequence: TGTGCCGGTAGCGGGTTCTACAATGAGCAGTTCTTC.

The chain is built from TRBV20-1 and TRBJ2-5, with D perhaps matching TRBD2 (5 bases). Trimming pared 3 bases from V and 0 bases from J, leaving 14 bases between. From germline, CDR1 is DFQATT and CDR2 SNEGSKA (reference sequence). The CDR3 is 15 residues long. CDR3 nucleotide sequence: TGCAGTGCTAGGGAACGGGATTTACACCAAGAGACCCAGTACTTC. It encodes CSARERDLHQETQYF.

J is TRBJ2-7 and V is TRBV12-5; 8 nucleotides match TRBD1. The CDR3 has 15 residues. Per germline, CDR1 LGHNT and CDR2 FRNRAP. J lost 3 bases, V lost 2 bases, and 6 bases had no gene match. The CDR3, as DNA: TGTGCTAGTGGTTTGAGGGCAGGGGGCGGCTACGAGCAGTACTTC. Translated, it gives CASGLRAGGGYEQYF. Filled out from reference TRBV12-5 and TRBJ2-7, the complete variable domain reads DARVTQTPRHKVTEMGQEVTMRCQPILGHNTVFWYRQTMMQGLELLAYFRNRAPLDDSGMPKDRFSAEMPDATLATLKIQPSEPRDSAVYFCASGLRAGGGYEQYFGPGTRLTVT.

The genes are TRBV4-1 and TRBJ1-5; 7 bases map to TRBD1. The germline V gene has CDR1 MGHRA and CDR2 YSYEKL. J gave up 3 bases and V 2 bases, and 16 bases lay outside the gene matches. CDR3 length: 19 amino acids. The CDR3, as DNA: TGCGCCAGCAGCCAAAGCGGTGGGGCAGGGGGTGTATTCAATCAGCCCCAGCATTTT. Translating it yields CASSQSGGAGGVFNQPQHF.

This chain connects TRBV5-1 to TRBJ2-2, with no clear D. Germline CDR1 SGHRS, CDR2 YFSETQ. This CDR3 has 14 residues. With 3 bases removed from V and 3 bases from J, the gap between germline ends came to 9 bases. For the CDR3, the DNA is TGCGCCAGCAGCTACCCTGACGACACCGGGGAGCTGTTTTTT. As protein: CASSYPDDTGELFF.

This clonotype has only a few counts. CDR3 in amino acids: CASSSPGLGDYEQYF. The DNA of the CDR3 is TGTGCCAGCAGCTCGCCGGGTTTAGGAGACTACGAGCAGTACTTC. This chain joins TRBV7-9 and TRBJ2-7; D not resolved. This CDR3 spans 15 amino acids. Germline CDR1 reads SEHNR; CDR2 reads FQNEAQ (reference sequence). V was shortened by 4 bases and J by 3 bases, with 16 bases between the two germline ends.

The CDR3 coding sequence is TGTGCCAGCAGTTCGGACAGGGGAAGACCTAGCACAGATACGCAGTATTTT. Translating gives CASSSDRGRPSTDTQYF. This rearrangement joins TRBV6-6 to TRBJ2-3, with 9 bases lining up with TRBD1. CDR1 is MNHNY and CDR2 is SVGAGI in the germline V gene (reference sequence). This CDR3 is 17 amino acids long. Unmatched junction bases numbered 8, after V lost 4 bases and J lost 0 bases.

The J gene is TRBJ2-2, the V gene TRBV6-6; TRBD2 aligns across 8 bases. V gave up 2 bases and J gave up 0 bases; unmatched junction bases: 5. CDR1 and CDR2 (germline): MNHNY, SVGAGI (reference sequence). The length of the CDR3 is 17 residues. DNA of the CDR3: TGTGCCAGCAGTTACAAGTCGGGAGGGACGAACACCGGGGAGCTGTTTTTT. It yields the protein CASSYKSGGTNTGELFF.